This T cell receptor (beta chain) originates from a study of shared T cell receptors in the human thymus. The CDR3 sequence is 12 residues long. Germline V gives CDR1 SGHAT, CDR2 FQNNGV. V was pared by 2 bases and J by 4 bases, with 5 bases between. Assay: immunoSEQ multiplex PCR; the TCRdb copy retains only in-frame clones and omits some. Here the sample spans some 760,000 clones, 75% to 90% being singletons. A word on this clone: Other DNA sequences from this sample encode an identical CDR3 as well.

This same sample was also part of a study on human thymus T cells. That investigation notes: Corrective surgery for congenital heart defects was being performed on the healthy Finnish infants who served as donors. Resections removed during corrective heart surgery provided the thymus tissue used. Thymic and blood repertoires appeared to carry a bias in their V and J gene usage.

The sample consisted of thymocytes. The chain combines TRBV11-2 with TRBJ1-1; D unresolved. The sequence was collected from a girl under three years old with a congenital heart defect. In nucleotides, the CDR3 is TGTGCCAGCAGCTTATCCTCCACTGAAGCTTTCTTT. Its translation is CASSLSSTEAFF.